The source of this TCR beta chain is a study of blood T cell repertoires in COVID-19. Assay used: immunoSEQ multiplex PCR; TCRdb lists only in-frame clones, some missing. The sample yields about 130,000 clones, 80% to 90% seen once. V lost 6 bases, J lost 0 bases, and 5 bases stayed unmatched. This CDR3 spans 15 amino acids. Germline V CDR1 and CDR2: LNHDA, SQIVND (reference sequence). Input material: peripheral blood. The chain uses TRBV19 and TRBJ1-1; TRBD1 aligns across 9 bases. This sequence originates from a man aged 55 to 70 with COVID-19, enrolled during active disease. In DNA form, the CDR3 reads TGTGCCAGTAGCTCACAGGGGGCACTGAACACTGAAGCTTTCTTT. The encoded protein is CASSSQGALNTEAFF.